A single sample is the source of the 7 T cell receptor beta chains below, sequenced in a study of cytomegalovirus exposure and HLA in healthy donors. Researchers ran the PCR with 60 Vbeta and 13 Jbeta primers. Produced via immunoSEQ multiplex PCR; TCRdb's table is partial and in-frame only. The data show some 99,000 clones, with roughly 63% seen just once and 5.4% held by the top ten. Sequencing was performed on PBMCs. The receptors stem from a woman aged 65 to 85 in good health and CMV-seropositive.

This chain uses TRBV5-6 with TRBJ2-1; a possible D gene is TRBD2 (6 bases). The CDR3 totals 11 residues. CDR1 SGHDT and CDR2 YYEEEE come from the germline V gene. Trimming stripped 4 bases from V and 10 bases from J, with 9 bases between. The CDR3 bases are TGTGCCAGCAGCACCGGACTAGAGCAGTTCTTC. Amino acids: CASSTGLEQFF.

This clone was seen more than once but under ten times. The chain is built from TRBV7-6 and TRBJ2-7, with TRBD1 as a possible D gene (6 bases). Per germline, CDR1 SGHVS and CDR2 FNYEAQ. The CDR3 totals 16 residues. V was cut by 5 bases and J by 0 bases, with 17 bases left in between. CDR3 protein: CASSGKWTDSSYEQYF. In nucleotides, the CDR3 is TGTGCCAGCAGCGGGAAGTGGACAGATAGCTCCTACGAGCAGTACTTC. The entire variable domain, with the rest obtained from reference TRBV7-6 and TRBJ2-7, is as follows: GAGVSQSPRYKVTKRGQDVALRCDPISGHVSLYWYRQALGQGPEFLTYFNYEAQQDKSGLPNDRFSAERPEGSISTLTIQRTEQRDSAMYRCASSGKWTDSSYEQYFGPGTRLTVT.

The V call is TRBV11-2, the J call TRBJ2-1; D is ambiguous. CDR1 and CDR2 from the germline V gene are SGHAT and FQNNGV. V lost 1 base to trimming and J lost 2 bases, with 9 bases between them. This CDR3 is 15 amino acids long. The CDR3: CASSLGGFTYNEQFF. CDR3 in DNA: TGTGCCAGCAGCTTAGGAGGATTTACCTACAATGAGCAGTTCTTC.

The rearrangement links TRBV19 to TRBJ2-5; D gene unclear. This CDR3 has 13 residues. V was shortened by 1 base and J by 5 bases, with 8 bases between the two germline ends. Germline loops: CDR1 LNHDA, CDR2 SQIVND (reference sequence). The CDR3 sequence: CASSIGGPETQYF. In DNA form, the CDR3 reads TGTGCCAGTAGTATAGGTGGGCCGGAGACCCAGTACTTC.

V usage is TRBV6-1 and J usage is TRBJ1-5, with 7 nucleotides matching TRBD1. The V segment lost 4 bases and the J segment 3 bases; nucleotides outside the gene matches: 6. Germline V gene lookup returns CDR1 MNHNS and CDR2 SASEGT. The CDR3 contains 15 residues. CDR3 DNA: TGTGCCAGCAGTGTGGGGGACAGAATCAATCAGCCCCAGCATTTT. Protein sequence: CASSVGDRINQPQHF.

The CDR3, as DNA: TGTGCCAGCAGCTGGGGGGACAGGGATAAAGCTTTCTTT. It yields the protein CASSWGDRDKAFF. V and J are TRBV11-2 and TRBJ1-1, with 9 bases identical to TRBD1. The CDR3 runs 13 residues. The V gene end was trimmed by 4 bases and the J gene end by 9 bases; junction bases not matched to a gene: 6. Germline-derived CDR1 and CDR2 are SGHAT and FQNNGV.

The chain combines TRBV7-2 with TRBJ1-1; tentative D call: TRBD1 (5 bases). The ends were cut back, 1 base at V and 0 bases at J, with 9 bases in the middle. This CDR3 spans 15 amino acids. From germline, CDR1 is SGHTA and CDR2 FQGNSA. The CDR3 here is CASSLVGEVNTEAFF. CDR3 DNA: TGTGCCAGCAGCTTAGTGGGGGAGGTGAACACTGAAGCTTTCTTT. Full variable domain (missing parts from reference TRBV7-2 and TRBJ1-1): GAGVSQSPSNKVTEKGKDVELRCDPISGHTALYWYRQSLGQGLEFLIYFQGNSAPDKSGLPSDRFSAERTGGSVSTLTIQRTQQEDSAVYLCASSLVGEVNTEAFFGQGTRLTVV.